This is a list of T cell receptor beta chains from one sample in a study of T cell repertoires in cytomegalovirus infection. For these receptors, no antigen is known. TCRdb itself ran the reads through MiXCR, one entry per CDR3 protein. The sample yields about 700,000 distinct CDR3 sequences, roughly 30% seen once. Sequenced here: cultured PBMCs, sampled from culture after CMV antigen stimulation. The source of these receptors is a human donor in good health (CMV status not recorded). Some clones in this sample may be carry-over from other donors' samples. Each CDR3 is given with its conserved first and last residue. A D gene is named only where the DNA matches it firmly. Not every row has a clone size; where given, it reads once, few, many or a size class.

j_call d_call cdr3_length clone_size v_call cdr3_nt cdr3_aa
TRBJ2-3 . 15 . TRBV5-3 TGTGCCAGCAGGGCCGGGACCGAGAGCACAGATACGCAGTATTTT CASRAGTESTDTQYF
TRBJ2-1 . 13 few TRBV11-2 TGTGCCAGCAGCCCTACCTCCGGTCATGAGCAGTTCTTC CASSPTSGHEQFF
TRBJ1-2 TRBD1 15 . TRBV28 TGTGCCAGCAGTTTATCGTACAGGGGAGTTTCGGGCTACACCTTC CASSLSYRGVSGYTF
TRBJ1-1 . 12 few TRBV4-2 TGTGCCCCGTGCAACAGGCCGACTGAAGCTTTCTTT CAPCNRPTEAFF
TRBJ1-1 . 14 few TRBV12-3/TRBV12-4 TGTGCCAGCAGTTTAGCCGGGGTCATAACTGAAGCTTTCTTT CASSLAGVITEAFF
TRBJ2-1 . 14 few TRBV27 TGTGCCAGCAGTTTAGTTCAAGGGATGAATGAGCAGTTCTTC CASSLVQGMNEQFF
TRBJ2-1 TRBD2 14 few TRBV7-2 TGTGCCAGCACGTGGGCTAGCGGGGACAATGAGCAGTTCTTC CASTWASGDNEQFF
TRBJ1-6 . 12 . TRBV4-1 TGCGCCAGCAGCCAACTCGAATCACCCCTCCACTTT CASSQLESPLHF
TRBJ1-6 . 13 . TRBV18 TGTGCCAGCTCCTCCCAGGACGATTCACCCCTCCACTTT CASSSQDDSPLHF
TRBJ1-6 . 14 . TRBV2 TGTGCCAGCAGTGAAGCACGAAAAAGTTCACCCCACCACTTT CASSEARKSSPHHF
TRBJ2-1 . 19 . TRBV27 TGTGCCAGCAGTTTATTGACCCAGGGCGCCCGAAAGCCACCTAATGAGCAGTTCTTC CASSLLTQGARKPPNEQFF
TRBJ2-5 . 17 many TRBV7-8 TGTGCCAGCAGCTTAGTAGGAGCTAGATTGTACCAAGAGACCCAGTACTTC CASSLVGARLYQETQYF
TRBJ1-5 . 13 few TRBV14 TGTGCCAGCAGCCAAAATCTATTGCAGCCCCAGCATTTT CASSQNLLQPQHF
TRBJ1-4 TRBD1 17 . TRBV7-8 TGTGCCAGCAGCTTTCGGACAGGAGGAGCAACTAATGAAAAACTGTTTTTT CASSFRTGGATNEKLFF
TRBJ1-1 . 14 few TRBV11-2 TGTGCCAGCAGTCCCCTTACAGGGAAAACTGAAGCTTTCTTT CASSPLTGKTEAFF
TRBJ1-2 TRBD1 13 . TRBV27 TGTGCCAGCGCGGCAGGGGGATTTTATGGCTACACCTTC CASAAGGFYGYTF
TRBJ1-1 . 15 many TRBV7-2 TGTGCCAGCAGCCGTGGCGGGGCTTCGGGACGTAGAGCTTTCTTT CASSRGGASGRRAFF
TRBJ1-6 . 14 . TRBV12-3/TRBV12-4 TGTGCCAGCAGTTTTCACAGATATAATTCACCCCTCCACTTT CASSFHRYNSPLHF
TRBJ2-3 TRBD2 14 . TRBV2 TGTGCCAGCAGGGGACCGGGACTAGCGGGGATGAAGTATTTT CASRGPGLAGMKYF
TRBJ2-1 . 15 . TRBV12-3/TRBV12-4 TGTGCCAGCACCCCCGAGGGCTTTTTAAGCAATGAGCAGTTCTTC CASTPEGFLSNEQFF
TRBJ1-4 TRBD1 13 . TRBV5-6 TGTGCCAGCAGCTTGCGGGACAGTGAAAAACTGTTTTTT CASSLRDSEKLFF
TRBJ2-7 TRBD1 15 few TRBV6-1 TGTGCCAGCAAAACCGGGACAGGGTATTACTACGAGCAGTACTTC CASKTGTGYYYEQYF
TRBJ1-1 . 13 many TRBV7-9 TGTGCCAGCTGGGGGGGGAAGAACACTGAAGCTTTCTTT CASWGGKNTEAFF
TRBJ2-1 TRBD2 15 . TRBV5-5 TGTGCCAGCAGTCCCTCTTGGGGGGGATACAATGAGCAGTTCTTC CASSPSWGGYNEQFF
TRBJ2-7 TRBD2 18 many TRBV7-2 TGTGCCAGCAGCTGGGGCCCTAGCGGGGGTGGAATGTCCTACGAGCAGTACTTC CASSWGPSGGGMSYEQYF
TRBJ1-4 TRBD1 11 . TRBV12-3/TRBV12-4 TGTGCCAGTGCACAGGGGCAAAAACTGTTTTTT CASAQGQKLFF
TRBJ2-2 TRBD2 16 few TRBV7-2 TGTGCCAGCAGCTTAACACTAGCGGCGAACACCGGGGAGCTGTTTTTT CASSLTLAANTGELFF
TRBJ1-2 . 15 many TRBV7-2 TGTGCCAGCACCCTCGGGGGGGGGGCTGACTATGGCTACACCTTC CASTLGGGADYGYTF
TRBJ1-4 . 14 few TRBV2 TGTGCCAGCAGTGAGGGGGTACAGGCTGAAAAACTGTTTTTT CASSEGVQAEKLFF
TRBJ2-3 . 13 . TRBV5-4 TGTGCCAGCAGCCGAACTGACACAGATACGCAGTATTTT CASSRTDTDTQYF
TRBJ1-5 . 14 . TRBV10-2 TGCGCCAGCAGAACCACAGGGCTAGGCCAGCCCCAGCATTTT CASRTTGLGQPQHF
TRBJ2-2 . 12 . TRBV29-1 TGCAGCGCCGGAGCGAACACCGGGGAGCTGTTTTTT CSAGANTGELFF
TRBJ2-1 TRBD1 16 few TRBV7-2 TGTGCCAGCAGCGCGCCAAACAGGGGAATTAACAATGAGCAGTTCTTC CASSAPNRGINNEQFF